This T cell receptor (beta chain) was captured by sequencing in a study of T cells in Graves' hyperthyroidism and ophthalmopathy. The CDR3 totals 19 residues. Looked up from germline, CDR1 is MNHNS and CDR2 is SASEGT. Trimming at V came to 5 bases and at J to 0 bases, leaving 13 bases not matched to a gene. It was RNA transcripts that yielded the amplified TCR beta CDR3 regions. HTBI primers drove first-round RT-PCR of the TCR CDR3. A single record per CDR3 protein comes from TCRdb applying MiXCR to the multiplex PCR reads. The table lists roughly 200,000 distinct CDR3 sequences, 17% of them singletons. This clonotype was recorded a few times.

This TCR came from a woman aged 45-65 years with Graves' hyperthyroidism. This sequence joins TRBV6-1 and TRBJ2-1; 10 bases align to TRBD2. Sequencing was carried out using blood. The CDR3: CASSPGASGSWSSYNEQFF. CDR3 DNA: TGTGCCAGCAGTCCCGGGGCTAGCGGGAGTTGGAGCTCCTACAATGAGCAGTTCTTC.